This TCR beta chain was sequenced during a study of CD8 T cells in ankylosing spondylitis (dated by TCRdb to 2016 to 2017). Regarding the complete study: To find TCR variants linked to disease, the study profiled T cell receptor beta repertoires in ankylosing spondylitis patients and healthy donors. The whole study cohort included over a hundred healthy donors and 25 or so ankylosing spondylitis patients. Peripheral blood samples were taken, and synovial fluid was additionally collected from ankylosing spondylitis patients.

The CDR3 sequence holds 15 residues, the cysteine and phenylalanine included. The kept DNA is CDR3 alone, 45 bases in frame from the first base. V and J lose 1 base and 2 bases, and a span of 9 bases separates them. The sequencer listed for this sample is Illumina HiSeq 2500. Quantitative 5'-RACE with molecular barcodes was used to prepare TCR beta libraries. The authors processed their data as follows. A new computational method, built on a probabilistic model of VDJ rearrangement, was used to identify disease-linked TCR variants. The raw public data were reprocessed by TCRdb itself: fastp quality trimming at Q25, MiXCR clonotype calling, in-frame beta chains only. Each record represents a unique CDR3 protein, reported with the most common genes and DNA among its rows. The V and J calls were determined by TCRdb, not by the authors. This sample comprises 350,000 or so distinct CDR3 sequences, 14% to 15% of them detected only once. The ten largest clonotypes hold 0.85% to 1.4% of the sample.

The investigation overall reported the following: A CD8+ phenotype was shown by the disease-linked clones, which were found at relatively low frequencies in peripheral blood. A TCR beta motif of several highly homologous amino acid variants appeared characteristic of blood from ankylosing spondylitis patients. Some of the motif variants had been reported before in the synovial fluid and blood of reactive arthritis patients, a finding that suggests common disease-initiation mechanisms. Significant enrichment of the disease-linked clones was reported in matched synovial fluid samples from ankylosing spondylitis patients.

This clonotype occurred many times. The antigen it binds to is not known. Per-nucleotide qualities are absent, and no much larger clonotype sits a single base away. This clonotype was sampled from a male donor with ankylosing spondylitis or in good health (not recorded which). The sample comprised blood, either unsorted or a sorted T cell fraction (not recorded which). This chain is built from TRBV12-3 or TRBV12-4 and TRBJ1-5, with the D gene not clear enough to name. DNA sequence: TGTGCCAGCAGTTTAGGTGAAGGGCGCAATCAGCCCCAGCATTTT. This sequence encodes CASSLGEGRNQPQHF.